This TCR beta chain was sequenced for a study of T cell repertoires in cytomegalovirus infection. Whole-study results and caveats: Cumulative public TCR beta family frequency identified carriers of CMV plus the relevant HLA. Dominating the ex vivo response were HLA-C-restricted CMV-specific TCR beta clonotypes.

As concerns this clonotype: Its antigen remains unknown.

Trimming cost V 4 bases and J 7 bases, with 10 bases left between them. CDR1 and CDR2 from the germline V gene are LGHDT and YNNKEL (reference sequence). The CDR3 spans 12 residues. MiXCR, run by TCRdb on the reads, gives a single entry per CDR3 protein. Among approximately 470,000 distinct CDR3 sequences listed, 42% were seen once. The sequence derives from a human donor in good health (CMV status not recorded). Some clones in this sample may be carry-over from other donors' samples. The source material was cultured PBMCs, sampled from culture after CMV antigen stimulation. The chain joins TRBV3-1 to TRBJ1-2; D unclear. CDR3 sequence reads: CASSLPTGGYTF. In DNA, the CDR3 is TGTGCCAGCAGCCTCCCGACGGGTGGCTACACCTTC.